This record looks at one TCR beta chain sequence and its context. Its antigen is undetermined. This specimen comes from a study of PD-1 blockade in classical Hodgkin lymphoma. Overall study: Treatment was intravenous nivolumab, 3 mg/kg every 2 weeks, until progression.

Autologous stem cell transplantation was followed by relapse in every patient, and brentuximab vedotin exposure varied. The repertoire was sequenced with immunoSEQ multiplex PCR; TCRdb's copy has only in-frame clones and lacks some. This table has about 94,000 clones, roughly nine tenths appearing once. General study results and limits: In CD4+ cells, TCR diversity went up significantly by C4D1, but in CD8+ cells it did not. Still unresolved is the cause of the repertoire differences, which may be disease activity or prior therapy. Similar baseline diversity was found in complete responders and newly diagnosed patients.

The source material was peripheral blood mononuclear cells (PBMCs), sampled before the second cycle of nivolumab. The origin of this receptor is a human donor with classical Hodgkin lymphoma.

The CDR3: CASSSGTFSDTQYF. In DNA, the CDR3 is TGCGCCAGCAGCTCGGGGACATTTTCAGATACGCAGTATTTT. The chain combines TRBV5-1 with TRBJ2-3, with a tentative D call TRBD1 (6 bases). V dropped 3 bases and J dropped 4 bases, with 12 bases sitting between them. CDR1 and CDR2 (germline): SGHRS, YFSETQ. CDR3 length: 14 residues.